A single sample gave rise to the 14 T cell receptor beta chains below, sequenced in a study of shared clonotypes between healthy human individuals. Profiling relied on immunoSEQ multiplex PCR, and the TCRdb table lists in-frame clones only, not all of them. The sample has some 1.4 million clones; approximately 97% are singletons. The sequencing sample was made of naive CD4+ T cells sorted from blood. Subset given: CD45RA+ positively selected. The receptors here all came from a man aged 25-40 years in good health.

V and J are TRBV6-6 and TRBJ1-2, with D unclear. Trimming stripped 2 bases from V and 8 bases from J, with 9 bases between. The CDR3 is 12 amino acids. Germline V CDR1 and CDR2: MNHNY, SVGAGI (reference sequence). DNA for the CDR3: TGTGCCAGCAGTTACGGGCAGAACGGCTACACCTTC. As protein: CASSYGQNGYTF.

The J gene is TRBJ1-2, the V gene TRBV19; D remains unclear. Between the trimmed V and J ends, which lost 0 bases and 4 bases, there was a span of 18 bases. Germline values: CDR1 LNHDA, CDR2 SQIVND (reference sequence). The CDR3 contains 17 residues. CDR3 sequence reads: CASSIDAHRGLSYGYTF. DNA of the CDR3: TGTGCCAGTAGTATAGACGCCCATAGAGGGCTCAGCTATGGCTACACCTTC.

The V call is TRBV2, the J call TRBJ1-3, with D possibly TRBD1 on 6 matching bases. Germline V gene data show CDR1 as SNHLY and CDR2 as FYNNEI. The CDR3 sequence is 14 residues long. The ends were cut back, 6 bases at V and 0 bases at J, with 9 bases in the middle. CDR3 DNA: TGTGCCAGCAGACAGGGTAGCTCTGGAAACACCATATATTTT. Residues: CASRQGSSGNTIYF.

V gene TRBV5-5 combines with J gene TRBJ2-7; no definite D call. This CDR3 contains 14 residues. The V gene lost 0 bases and the J gene lost 0 bases, with 7 bases spanning the gap. The germline V gene encodes CDR1 SGHKS and CDR2 YYEKEE (reference sequence). CDR3 sequence: CASSLVGRSYEQYF. The DNA of the CDR3 is TGTGCCAGCAGCTTGGTAGGCCGCTCCTACGAGCAGTACTTC.

The rearrangement joins TRBV10-3 to TRBJ1-2; D unclear. CDR3 length: 13 residues. Trimming removed 3 bases at V and 2 bases at J, with 7 bases between. Germline V CDR1 and CDR2: ENHRY, SYGVKD. This CDR3 is CAISETLNYGYTF. CDR3 coding DNA: TGTGCCATCAGTGAAACTCTGAACTATGGCTACACCTTC.

CDR3 bases: TGTGCCAGCAGTTACAGGGGGGTGGTAGGCGAGACCCAGTACTTC. It encodes CASSYRGVVGETQYF. This rearrangement joins TRBV6-5 to TRBJ2-5; tentatively, D is TRBD1 or TRBD2 (6 bases each). Trimming removed 2 bases at V and 5 bases at J, with 15 bases between. The CDR3 is made up of 15 amino acids. CDR1 MNHEY and CDR2 SVGAGI come from the germline V gene.

This clone was seen just once. The J gene is TRBJ2-7, the V gene TRBV20-1; no reliable D call. Germline V gene lookup returns CDR1 DFQATT and CDR2 SNEGSKA (reference sequence). The CDR3 is 11 amino acids. V lost 5 bases, J lost 3 bases, and 8 bases lay in between. CDR3 protein: CSAPTYYEQYF. The CDR3 region has the DNA TGCAGTGCTCCCACTTACTACGAGCAGTACTTC.

This clone was seen just once. V and J are TRBV19 and TRBJ2-2, with 9 bases fitting TRBD2. Germline CDR1 reads LNHDA; CDR2 reads SQIVND (reference sequence). Trimming at V came to 3 bases and at J to 5 bases, leaving 4 bases not matched to a gene. This CDR3 has 15 residues. The CDR3 DNA reads as TGTGCCAGTAGTATTCGGACTAGCGTTACCGGGGAGCTGTTTTTT. It specifies CASSIRTSVTGELFF.

This chain connects TRBV6-5 to TRBJ1-5, with 7 bases that match TRBD1. The J segment lost 15 bases and the V segment lost 6 bases, leaving 14 bases of the junction unmatched. The CDR3 covers 13 residues. CDR1 is MNHEY and CDR2 is SVGAGI in the germline V gene. The chain's CDR3 is CASSRRDSSPGHF. The CDR3 nucleotides read TGTGCCAGCAGCCGCCGGGACAGCTCCCCGGGGCATTTT.

This clone was seen a handful of times. The chain links TRBV7-8 to TRBJ2-7; D is possibly TRBD1 (6 bases). The CDR3 loop spans 14 amino acids. V lost 3 bases and J lost 3, with 12 bases in between. The germline gives CDR1 SGHVS, CDR2 FQNEAQ. The CDR3 DNA sequence: TGTGCCAGCAGCTTTCGAGGGGGACACTACGAGCAGTACTTC. As protein: CASSFRGGHYEQYF.

The CDR3 sequence: CASSARGQGQSYGYTF. CDR3 DNA: TGTGCCAGCAGCGCGAGGGGACAGGGGCAGAGCTATGGCTACACCTTC. V gene TRBV9 combines with J gene TRBJ1-2; 10 nucleotides align to TRBD1. Germline CDR1 and CDR2: SGDLS and YYNGEE. This CDR3 comprises 16 residues. V was clipped by 3 bases and J by 4 bases; unmatched bases: 9.

V and J are TRBV10-3 and TRBJ2-3; D not certain. This CDR3 is 13 amino acids long. Trimming took off 3 bases at V and 10 bases at J, with 14 bases between the two ends. Per germline, CDR1 ENHRY and CDR2 SYGVKD. In DNA, the CDR3 is TGTGCCATCAGTGATGAAAGGTCACTTCCGCAGTATTTT. Translation gives CAISDERSLPQYF.

The chain combines TRBV5-1 with TRBJ2-1; the D is unclear. The CDR3 has 12 amino acids. V was cut by 4 bases and J by 5 bases, with 7 bases left in between. Looked up from germline, CDR1 is SGHRS and CDR2 is YFSETQ. The CDR3 sequence is CASSTGNNEQFF. In DNA, the CDR3 is TGCGCCAGCAGCACGGGCAACAATGAGCAGTTCTTC.

J is TRBJ1-5 and V is TRBV27; a possible D gene is TRBD1 (6 bases). Germline V CDR1 and CDR2: MNHEY, SMNVEV (reference sequence). The CDR3 runs 14 residues. Trimming stripped 6 bases from V and 5 bases from J, with 14 bases between. This CDR3 reads CASRDWGRDQPQHF. CDR3 coding DNA: TGTGCCAGCAGGGATTGGGGGCGAGATCAGCCCCAGCATTTT.